The following is a T cell receptor (beta chain) sequence with its context. Its specificity is not known. This entry comes from a study of radiation and T cells in renal cell carcinoma. Study-level points and caveats: Pretreatment tumor biopsies were lacking, so baseline clonotypes are unknown.

Time point described: blood 2 weeks post-SBRT. Treatment denoted: 15 Gy SBRT to primary tumor, nephrectomy 4 weeks later. Clear cell pathology was present in this patient's renal cell carcinoma. CDR3 length: 13 amino acids. Per the germline V gene, CDR1 is ENHRY and CDR2 is SYGVKD. V shed 6 bases and J shed 8 bases, with 13 bases lying between them. Libraries were prepared by immunoSEQ multiplex PCR; TCRdb keeps only in-frame clonotypes and omits some of them. Of more than 95,000 clones in the sample, around 82% were seen once. This TCR was sampled from a man in his fifties with renal cell carcinoma. The V and J genes are TRBV10-3 and TRBJ1-4; maybe TRBD1 (6 bases). This specimen consisted of blood, obtained from a patient whose treatment included radiotherapy and nephrectomy. The DNA of the CDR3 is TGTGCCATCAGCTCGGGACAAGGCGAAAAACTGTTTTTT. It is translated as CAISSGQGEKLFF.